What follows are 29 T cell receptor beta chains derived from one specimen sequenced in a study of technical replicates of blood from several donors. Sequenced by immunoSEQ multiplex PCR; TCRdb stores in-frame clones only, minus some. Among 75,000 or so clones listed, approximately 93% were seen once. The sequencing sample was made of T cells isolated from PBMCs. The receptors were gathered from a human donor in good health.

The chain employs TRBV6-6 and TRBJ1-1, with no clear D. This CDR3 has 13 residues. Germline V lookup: CDR1 MNHNY, CDR2 SVGAGI (reference sequence). The V end lost 8 bases, the J end lost 1 base, and 11 bases lay between the germline ends. This CDR3 is CASGRVENTEAFF. CDR3 bases: TGTGCCAGCGGGAGGGTTGAGAACACTGAAGCTTTCTTT.

V gene TRBV19 combines with J gene TRBJ1-1, with 9 nucleotides matching TRBD1. Germline CDR1 is LNHDA and CDR2 is SQIVND (reference sequence). V was clipped by 7 bases and J by 5 bases; unmatched bases: 2. The CDR3 is 12 residues long. CDR3 residues: CASKQGATEAFF. CDR3 in DNA: TGTGCCAGTAAACAGGGGGCGACTGAAGCTTTCTTT.

The chain joins TRBV30 to TRBJ2-7; D not certain. CDR1 and CDR2 from the germline V gene are GTSNPN and SVGIG (reference sequence). Deletions cut 2 bases from V and 3 bases from J, with 8 bases between. CDR3 size: 12 residues. DNA for the CDR3: TGTGCCTGGAGTAACAGTAACTACGAGCAGTACTTC. As protein: CAWSNSNYEQYF.

This sequence joins TRBV7-9 and TRBJ1-4; D gene ambiguous. V gave up 2 bases and J gave up 8 bases, with 12 bases separating them. CDR1 is SEHNR and CDR2 is FQNEAQ in the germline V gene (reference sequence). The CDR3 covers 14 residues. Here the CDR3 DNA reads TGTGCCAGCAGCTTACAGGAGGGTGGGGAAAAACTGTTTTTT. Encoded protein: CASSLQEGGEKLFF.

The chain recombines TRBV27 with TRBJ2-7; TRBD2 agrees at 7 bases. The CDR3 is 15 amino acids. Germline V gene sequence: CDR1 MNHEY, CDR2 SMNVEV (reference sequence). Germline trimming cut 2 bases from V and 0 bases from J; bases unmatched to any gene: 4. The chain's CDR3 is CASSLRGESSYEQYF. The CDR3 nucleotides read TGTGCCAGCAGTTTACGGGGGGAGAGCTCCTACGAGCAGTACTTC.

The chain recombines TRBV6-5 with TRBJ1-3; TRBD1 matches 7 bases. This CDR3 is built from 13 residues. With 6 bases clipped from V and 4 bases from J, the junction kept 3 bases outside the gene matches. The germline V gene has CDR1 MNHEY and CDR2 SVGAGI. The CDR3, as DNA: TGTGCCAGCAGGTCGGACAGGGGAAACACCATATATTTT. Encoded protein: CASRSDRGNTIYF.

V is TRBV28 and J is TRBJ2-2; a possible D gene is TRBD1 (6 bases). Trimming took off 5 bases at V and 8 bases at J, with 27 bases between the two ends. This CDR3 is 18 amino acids long. CDR1 and CDR2 from the germline V gene are MDHEN and SYDVKM. DNA of the CDR3: TGTGCCAGCAGTCCCCCCGATACAGGGTTCGGAGTAGGGGGGGAGCTGTTTTTT. As protein: CASSPPDTGFGVGGELFF.

The chain employs TRBV18 and TRBJ1-5; 8 nucleotides align to TRBD1. Trimming took 5 bases from V and 2 from J; bases not matched to a gene: 5. In germline, CDR1 is KGHSH, CDR2 LQKENI. There are 15 residues in the CDR3. Here the CDR3 reads CASSDRGRGNQPQHF. The CDR3 DNA sequence: TGTGCCAGCTCAGACAGGGGACGAGGCAATCAGCCCCAGCATTTT.

V gene TRBV5-4 combines with J gene TRBJ2-5, with D possibly being TRBD1 (6 bases). V lost 4 bases and J 5 bases, leaving 12 bases between the germline ends. Germline CDR1 is SGHNT and CDR2 is YYREEE (reference sequence). The CDR3 length is 13 residues. The CDR3, as DNA: TGTGCCAGCAGCCCCGGACAGCGGGAGACCCAGTACTTC. Amino acids: CASSPGQRETQYF.

This rearrangement joins TRBV5-1 to TRBJ1-2; the D gene is possibly TRBD1 (5 bases). The CDR3 is 14 amino acids. The V gene's germline CDR1 is SGHRS and CDR2 YFSETQ. V gave up 0 bases and J gave up 6 bases, with 12 bases separating them. The CDR3 sequence: CASSLDRGGDGYTF. The DNA of the CDR3 is TGCGCCAGCAGCTTGGATCGAGGAGGGGATGGCTACACCTTC.

This rearrangement joins TRBV7-9 to TRBJ1-1, with a weak D call TRBD1 (6 bases). V was trimmed by 2 bases and J by 1 base, leaving 11 bases between them. Germline CDR1 SEHNR, CDR2 FQNEAQ (reference sequence). The CDR3 has 15 residues. The CDR3 DNA sequence: TGTGCCAGCAGCTTAACCACAGGGAAGAACACTGAAGCTTTCTTT. This codes for CASSLTTGKNTEAFF.

This clone appeared once. The chain uses TRBV10-3 and TRBJ2-3, with D unclear. V lost 11 bases and J 4 bases, leaving 19 bases between the germline ends. CDR1 ENHRY and CDR2 SYGVKD come from the germline V gene. CDR3 length: 14 residues. The CDR3 here is CAVTVSGSPDTQYF. The CDR3 DNA is TGTGCCGTAACAGTGTCAGGATCCCCAGATACGCAGTATTTT.

The chain is built from TRBV5-1 and TRBJ2-7, with D possibly matching TRBD2 (6 bases). This CDR3 contains 14 residues. V was shortened by 5 bases and J by 3 bases, with 15 bases between the two germline ends. The germline CDR1 and CDR2 sequences are SGHRS and YFSETQ. The CDR3 reads CASRGGLGGYEQYF. The CDR3 coding sequence is TGCGCCAGCAGGGGGGGACTCGGGGGCTACGAGCAGTACTTC. Variable domain in full (rest from reference TRBV5-1 and TRBJ2-7): KAGVTQTPRYLIKTRGQQVTLSCSPISGHRSVSWYQQTPGQGLQFLFEYFSETQRNKGNFPGRFSGRQFSNSRSEMNVSTLELGDSALYLCASRGGLGGYEQYFGPGTRLTVT.

The rearrangement links TRBV9 to TRBJ2-3, with a possible D match to TRBD2 (5 bases). Germline V lookup: CDR1 SGDLS, CDR2 YYNGEE. The CDR3 extends over 16 amino acids. Trimming pared 1 base from V and 2 bases from J, leaving 14 bases between. The CDR3 is CASSVRERPTTDTQYF. The CDR3 DNA reads TGTGCCAGCAGCGTAAGAGAGCGGCCCACCACAGATACGCAGTATTTT.

This clone was found once. The V gene is TRBV10-3, the J gene TRBJ1-2; TRBD1 matches at 8 bases. Germline CDR1 ENHRY, CDR2 SYGVKD. The V segment lost 4 bases and the J segment 8 bases; nucleotides outside the gene matches: 12. The CDR3 is 15 amino acids. Here the CDR3 reads CAISGLTGEVEGYTF. The CDR3 DNA is TGTGCCATCAGTGGATTGACAGGGGAGGTAGAGGGCTACACCTTC.

The chain joins TRBV28 to TRBJ1-5; D might be TRBD1 (5 bases). CDR1 and CDR2 from the germline V gene are MDHEN and SYDVKM. V dropped 0 bases and J dropped 10 bases, with 22 bases sitting between them. This CDR3 comprises 17 residues. CDR3 sequence: CASSLWLQVIMGRPQHF. The CDR3, as DNA: TGTGCCAGCAGTTTATGGTTACAGGTTATAATGGGCCGCCCCCAGCATTTT.

This chain links TRBV4-3 with TRBJ2-1, with 8 bases identical to TRBD2. Germline V lookup: CDR1 LGHNA, CDR2 YSLEER. Trimming took 4 bases from V and 14 from J; bases not matched to a gene: 10. CDR3 length equals 13 residues. The CDR3 sequence is CASSRGLGGLEFF. CDR3 DNA sequence: TGCGCCAGCAGCCGGGGTCTAGGGGGACTAGAGTTCTTC.

The chain uses TRBV9 and TRBJ1-2; 7 bases fit TRBD1. There are 13 residues in the CDR3. V was clipped by 1 base and J by 7 bases; unmatched bases: 4. Germline V lookup: CDR1 SGDLS, CDR2 YYNGEE. CDR3 in DNA: TGTGCCAGCAGCGTAAGACAGGGCGCTGGCTACACCTTC. This gives the protein CASSVRQGAGYTF. Complete variable domain (other parts from reference TRBV9 and TRBJ1-2): DSGVTQTPKHLITATGQRVTLRCSPRSGDLSVYWYQQSLDQGLQFLIQYYNGEERAKGNILERFSAQQFPDLHSELNLSSLELGDSALYFCASSVRQGAGYTFGSGTRLTVV.

This rearrangement joins TRBV5-6 to TRBJ2-3; no clear D. Germline V CDR1 and CDR2: SGHDT, YYEEEE. Trimming took off 3 bases at V and 3 bases at J, with 5 bases between the two ends. The CDR3 consists of 12 residues. The CDR3 loop is CASSYSTDTQYF. CDR3 DNA sequence: TGTGCCAGCAGCTACTCGACAGATACGCAGTATTTT.

The chain links TRBV5-1 to TRBJ1-5; no reliable D call. Germline V CDR1 and CDR2: SGHRS, YFSETQ. The length of the CDR3 is 16 residues. V lost 5 bases, J lost 0 bases, and 15 bases lay in between. CDR3 DNA: TGCGCCAGCAGTACCACTCCCGATTATAGCAATCAGCCCCAGCATTTT. Translating it yields CASSTTPDYSNQPQHF.

V gene TRBV14 combines with J gene TRBJ1-1; 9 bases are shared with TRBD1. This CDR3 has 15 amino acids. Unmatched junction bases numbered 3, after V lost 4 bases and J lost 0 bases. The germline gives CDR1 SGHDN, CDR2 FVKESK. The CDR3 sequence is CASSLGQGMNTEAFF. In DNA form, the CDR3 reads TGTGCCAGCAGCCTCGGACAGGGGATGAACACTGAAGCTTTCTTT.

V and J are TRBV5-1 and TRBJ1-1, with D hard to call. V lost 1 base and J 3 bases, leaving 10 bases between the germline ends. This CDR3 comprises 14 residues. Per germline, CDR1 SGHRS and CDR2 YFSETQ. The CDR3 region has the DNA TGCGCCAGCAGCTTGTCCGGGGAGGACACTGAAGCTTTCTTT. It encodes CASSLSGEDTEAFF.

CDR3 residues: CAISGVDSLYEQYF. The CDR3, as DNA: TGTGCCATCAGTGGGGTGGACAGCCTCTACGAGCAGTACTTC. The chain recombines TRBV10-3 with TRBJ2-7; D is perhaps TRBD1 (6 bases). V was trimmed by 4 bases and J by 3 bases, leaving 13 bases between them. The CDR3 is 14 residues long. Germline lookup yields CDR1 ENHRY and CDR2 SYGVKD.

This clone was seen only a few times. The DNA is left out, because the CDR3 cannot be placed on it with certainty; the CDR3 is given as TCRdb lists it. The rearrangement links TRBV7-8 to TRBJ1-2; TRBD1 is taken as the D call from the table, unchecked against the DNA. Germline CDR1 reads SGHVS; CDR2 reads FQNEAQ. The CDR3 adds up to 15 amino acids, both ends counted. CDR3 sequence: CASSPVVGQGAGNTF.

The CDR3 DNA sequence: TGTGCCAGCAGCTCCCTTTCAGGGGCTAGGGATGGCTACACCTTC. The encoded protein is CASSSLSGARDGYTF. The chain uses TRBV11-3 and TRBJ1-2; D might be TRBD1 (6 bases). The CDR3 is 15 amino acids. Per germline, CDR1 SGHNT and CDR2 YENEEA. Trimming cost V 4 bases and J 6 bases, with 18 bases left between them.

The chain joins TRBV4-1 to TRBJ2-3; TRBD2 agrees at 8 bases. CDR1 MGHRA and CDR2 YSYEKL come from the germline V gene. V was clipped by 6 bases and J by 5 bases; unmatched bases: 1. The CDR3 consists of 12 residues. The CDR3: CASSRGGDTQYF. CDR3 bases: TGCGCCAGCAGTCGGGGGGGAGATACGCAGTATTTT.

The chain employs TRBV30 and TRBJ2-1; TRBD2 might be the D (6 bases). Germline loops: CDR1 GTSNPN, CDR2 SVGIG (reference sequence). Trimming removed 2 bases at V and 7 bases at J, with 15 bases between. There are 14 residues in the CDR3. The DNA of the CDR3 is TGTGCCTGGAGTTTGGGAGGCCCTTATAATGAGCAGTTCTTC. Translated, it gives CAWSLGGPYNEQFF.

This clone was seen only once. The chain has TRBV27 and TRBJ2-1; 8 nucleotides line up with TRBD2. V lost 3 bases to trimming and J lost 7 bases; unmatched junction nucleotides: 8. There are 15 residues in the CDR3. Germline V gives CDR1 MNHEY, CDR2 SMNVEV (reference sequence). CDR3 nucleotides: TGTGCCAGCAGTTTTTCGGCGGGAGGATATAATGAGCAGTTCTTC. This codes for CASSFSAGGYNEQFF.

The rearrangement links TRBV7-9 to TRBJ2-2; 8 bases map to TRBD1. The CDR3 has 15 residues. Germline V gives CDR1 SEHNR, CDR2 FQNEAQ (reference sequence). V lost 3 bases and J lost 1; bases outside the gene matches: 1. The CDR3 sequence: CASSFGQGNTGELFF. Written as DNA, the CDR3 is TGTGCCAGCAGCTTTGGACAGGGGAACACCGGGGAGCTGTTTTTT.